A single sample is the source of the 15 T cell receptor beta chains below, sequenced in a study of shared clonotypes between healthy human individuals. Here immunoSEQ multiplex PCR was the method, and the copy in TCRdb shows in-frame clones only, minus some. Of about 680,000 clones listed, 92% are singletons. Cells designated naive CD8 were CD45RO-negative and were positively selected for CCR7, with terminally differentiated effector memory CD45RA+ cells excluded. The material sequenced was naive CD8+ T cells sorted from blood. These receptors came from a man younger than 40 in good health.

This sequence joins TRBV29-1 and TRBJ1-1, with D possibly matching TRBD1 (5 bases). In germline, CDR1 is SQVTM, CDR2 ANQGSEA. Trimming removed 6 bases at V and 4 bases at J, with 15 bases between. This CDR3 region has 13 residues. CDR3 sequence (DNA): TGCAGCGTCCAATCGCAGGGATTCACTGAAGCTTTCTTT. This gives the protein CSVQSQGFTEAFF.

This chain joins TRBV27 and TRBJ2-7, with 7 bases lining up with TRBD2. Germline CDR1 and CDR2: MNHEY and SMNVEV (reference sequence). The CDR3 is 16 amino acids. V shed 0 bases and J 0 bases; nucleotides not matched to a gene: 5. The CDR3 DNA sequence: TGTGCCAGCAGTTTATCGGTGAGGACTAGCTCCTACGAGCAGTACTTC. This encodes CASSLSVRTSSYEQYF.

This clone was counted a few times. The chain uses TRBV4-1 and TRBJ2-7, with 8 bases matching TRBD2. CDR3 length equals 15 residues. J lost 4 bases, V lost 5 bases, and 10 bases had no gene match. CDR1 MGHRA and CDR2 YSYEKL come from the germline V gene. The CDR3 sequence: CASSYLLAVRYEQYF. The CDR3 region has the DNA TGCGCCAGCAGCTACCTACTAGCGGTGCGGTACGAGCAGTACTTC.

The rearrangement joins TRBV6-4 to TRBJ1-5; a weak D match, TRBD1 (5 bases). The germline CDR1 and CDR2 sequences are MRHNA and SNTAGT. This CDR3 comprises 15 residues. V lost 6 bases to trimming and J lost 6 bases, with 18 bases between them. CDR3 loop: CASSPWGRFGQPQHF. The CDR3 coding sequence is TGTGCCAGCAGCCCCTGGGGGAGATTTGGTCAGCCCCAGCATTTT.

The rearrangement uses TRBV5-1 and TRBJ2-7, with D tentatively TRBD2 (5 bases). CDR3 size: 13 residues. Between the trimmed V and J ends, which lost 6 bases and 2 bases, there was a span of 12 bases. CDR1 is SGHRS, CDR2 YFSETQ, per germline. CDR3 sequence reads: CASKGLATYEQYF. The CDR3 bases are TGCGCCAGCAAAGGACTGGCGACCTACGAGCAGTACTTC.

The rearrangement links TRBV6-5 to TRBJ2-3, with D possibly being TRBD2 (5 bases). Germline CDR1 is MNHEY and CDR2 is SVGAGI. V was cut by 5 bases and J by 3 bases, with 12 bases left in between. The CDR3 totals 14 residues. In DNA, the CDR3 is TGTGCCAGCAGTCCGGCGGGTGAAACAGATACGCAGTATTTT. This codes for CASSPAGETDTQYF.

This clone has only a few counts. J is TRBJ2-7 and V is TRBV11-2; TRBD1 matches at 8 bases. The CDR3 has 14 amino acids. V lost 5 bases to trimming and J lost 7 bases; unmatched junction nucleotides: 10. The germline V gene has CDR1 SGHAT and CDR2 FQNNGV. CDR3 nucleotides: TGTGCCAGCAGCACAGGACAGGGCTTAGGGGAGCAGTACTTC. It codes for CASSTGQGLGEQYF.

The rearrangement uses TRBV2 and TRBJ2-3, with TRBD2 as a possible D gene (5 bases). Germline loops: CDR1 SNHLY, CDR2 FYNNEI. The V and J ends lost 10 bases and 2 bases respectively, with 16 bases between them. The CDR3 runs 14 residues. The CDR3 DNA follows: TGTGCCACGAGGGTAGCCTTTACCACAGATACGCAGTATTTT. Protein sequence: CATRVAFTTDTQYF.

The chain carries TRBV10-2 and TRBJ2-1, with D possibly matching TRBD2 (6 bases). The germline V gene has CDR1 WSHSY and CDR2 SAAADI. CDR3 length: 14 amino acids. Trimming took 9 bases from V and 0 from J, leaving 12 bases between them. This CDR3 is CASGDLSSYNEQFF. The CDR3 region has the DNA TGCGCCAGTGGGGACTTAAGCTCCTACAATGAGCAGTTCTTC.

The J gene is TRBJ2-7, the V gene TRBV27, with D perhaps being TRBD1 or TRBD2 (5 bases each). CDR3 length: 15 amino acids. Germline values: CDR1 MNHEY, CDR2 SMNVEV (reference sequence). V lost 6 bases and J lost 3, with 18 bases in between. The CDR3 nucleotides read TGTGCCAGCAGGGCCGGGACGGAAATTTTCTACGAGCAGTACTTC. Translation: CASRAGTEIFYEQYF.

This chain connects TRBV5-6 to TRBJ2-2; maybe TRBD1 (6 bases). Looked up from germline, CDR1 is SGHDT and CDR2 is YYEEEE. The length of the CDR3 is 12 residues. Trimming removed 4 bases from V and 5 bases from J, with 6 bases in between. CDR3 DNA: TGTGCCAGCAGCAGGGGGACCGGGGAGCTGTTTTTT. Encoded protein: CASSRGTGELFF.

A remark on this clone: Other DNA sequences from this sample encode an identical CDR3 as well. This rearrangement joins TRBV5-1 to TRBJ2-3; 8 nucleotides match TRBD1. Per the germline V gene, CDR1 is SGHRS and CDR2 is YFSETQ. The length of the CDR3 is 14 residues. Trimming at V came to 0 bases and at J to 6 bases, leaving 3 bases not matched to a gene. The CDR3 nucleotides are TGCGCCAGCAGCTTGGGACAGGGGATCGATACGCAGTATTTT. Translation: CASSLGQGIDTQYF.

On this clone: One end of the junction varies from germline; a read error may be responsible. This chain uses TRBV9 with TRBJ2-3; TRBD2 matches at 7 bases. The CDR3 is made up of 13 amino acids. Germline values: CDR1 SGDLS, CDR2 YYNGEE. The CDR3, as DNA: TGTGCCAGCAGCGTAGGACGGGGAGGGTTAGGGGCATTT. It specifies CASSVGRGGLGAF.

This CDR3 is CASSLWRRGAYEQYF. CDR3 nucleotide sequence: TGTGCCAGCAGCCTCTGGAGGAGGGGAGCCTACGAGCAGTACTTC. The chain combines TRBV6-5 with TRBJ2-7; possible D gene TRBD2, 6 bases. The CDR3 runs to 15 residues. Germline V CDR1 and CDR2: MNHEY, SVGAGI. V lost 6 bases, J lost 2 bases, and 17 bases lay in between.

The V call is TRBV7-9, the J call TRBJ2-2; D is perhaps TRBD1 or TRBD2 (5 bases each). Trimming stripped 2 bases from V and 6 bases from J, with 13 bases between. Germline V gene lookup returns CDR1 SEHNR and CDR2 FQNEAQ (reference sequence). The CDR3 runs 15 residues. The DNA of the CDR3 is TGTGCCAGCAGCTTAAACCTGGGGGTCCCCGGGGAGCTGTTTTTT. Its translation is CASSLNLGVPGELFF.